What follows are 6 T cell receptor delta chains derived from one specimen sequenced in a study of Vδ1+ human thymocytes. Study-wide points: Thymic TRG and TRD repertoires appeared highly polyclonal.

No antigens are known for them. RNA was extracted from the cells and then reverse transcribed. CDR3 amplicons came from multiplex PCR with pooled V-gene forward and constant-region reverse primers. TCRdb repeated clone calling on the multiplex PCR reads with CATT. The data contain around 26,000 delta-chain clones, roughly 29% of them singletons. Source material: Vdelta1+ gamma-delta thymocytes from the thymus. Regarding subset: FACS-sorted CD3+ TCRalphabeta- TCRVdelta1+ TCRVdelta2- thymocytes. Source of these receptors: a boy less than two years old who had congenital heart surgery.

Concerning this clone itself: Since a much larger clone is just one base distant, this may be a read error. The V call is TRDV2, the J call TRDJ1, with no clear D. Trimming pared 0 bases from V and 7 bases from J, leaving 8 bases between. The germline V gene encodes CDR1 GEAIGNYY and CDR2 EKD. There are 12 residues in the CDR3. In nucleotides, the CDR3 is TGTGCCTGTGACACCCGGGAGTGTAAACTCATCTTT. Its translation: CACDTRECKLIF.

The rearrangement links TRDV1 to TRDJ1; maybe TRDD3 (5 bases). CDR3 size: 18 residues. V lost 5 bases, J lost 3 bases, and 25 bases lay in between. Germline values: CDR1 TSWWSYY, CDR2 QGS. CDR3 DNA: TGTGCTCTTGGGCGCTTTCCGGAACGGTCTCGGGGGGCCGATAAACTCATCTTT. Its translation: CALGRFPERSRGADKLIF.

This clone has ten or more counts. The rearrangement uses TRDV1 and TRDJ1, with 8 bases that match TRDD2. The CDR3 contains 18 residues. From germline, CDR1 is TSWWSYY and CDR2 QGS. The junction had 21 bases not matched to a gene; V was cut back by 5 bases and J by 7 bases. The CDR3 spells CALGPWDFLRGTRGKLIF. In nucleotides, the CDR3 is TGTGCTCTTGGGCCCTGGGACTTCCTACGGGGTACGAGGGGTAAACTCATCTTT.

Concerning this clone itself: A far larger clone is a single base away, which makes a read error likely. The same CDR3 arises from other DNA sequences in this sample as well. The chain carries TRDV2 and TRDJ2; 9 positions match TRDD3. V gave up 3 bases and J gave up 8 bases; unmatched junction bases: 6. Per the germline V gene, CDR1 is GEAIGNYY and CDR2 is EKD. The CDR3 has 14 residues. CDR3 sequence: CACDWGIITAQLFF. CDR3 DNA sequence: TGTGCCTGTGACTGGGGGATAATTACTGCACAACTCTTCTTT.

Remarks on this clone: A far bigger clonotype differs at one base, so this is likely a read error. Different DNA sequences within this sample yield the same CDR3. The chain links TRDV2 to TRDJ1; 11 nucleotides align to TRDD3. Germline loops: CDR1 GEAIGNYY, CDR2 EKD. The CDR3 is 15 amino acids. CDR3 protein: CACQWGIRLTDKLIF. CDR3 sequence (DNA): TGTGCCTGTCAATGGGGGATACGTCTGACCGATAAACTCATATTT.

This sequence joins TRDV1 and TRDJ1; weak D call: TRDD3 (6 bases). This CDR3 comprises 18 residues. V dropped 1 base and J dropped 11 bases, with 29 bases sitting between them. Germline CDR1 and CDR2: TSWWSYY and QGS. The CDR3 region has the DNA TGTGCTCTTGGGGAACCCCTTCTTTACTACTGGGACACGGTAGGGCTCATCTTT. Translated, it gives CALGEPLLYYWDTVGLIF.